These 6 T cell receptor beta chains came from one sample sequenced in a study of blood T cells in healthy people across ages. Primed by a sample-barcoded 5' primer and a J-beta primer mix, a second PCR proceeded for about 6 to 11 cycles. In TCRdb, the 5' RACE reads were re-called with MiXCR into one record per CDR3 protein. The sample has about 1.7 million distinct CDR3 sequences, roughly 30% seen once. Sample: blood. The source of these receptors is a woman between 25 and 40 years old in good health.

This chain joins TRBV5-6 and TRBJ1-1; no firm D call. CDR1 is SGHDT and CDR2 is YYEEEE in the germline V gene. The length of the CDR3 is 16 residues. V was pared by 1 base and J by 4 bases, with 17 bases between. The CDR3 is CASSLRRTYMSTEAFF. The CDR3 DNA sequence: TGTGCCAGCAGCTTGAGACGGACCTATATGAGCACTGAAGCTTTCTTT.

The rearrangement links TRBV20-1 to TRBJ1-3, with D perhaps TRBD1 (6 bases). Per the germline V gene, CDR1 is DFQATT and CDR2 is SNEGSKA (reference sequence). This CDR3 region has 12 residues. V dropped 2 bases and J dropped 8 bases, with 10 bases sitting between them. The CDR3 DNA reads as TGCAGTGCTAGATACAGGGCTGACACCATATATTTT. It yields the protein CSARYRADTIYF.

The CDR3 is CASSNAGGYSGNTIYF. The CDR3 coding sequence is TGTGCCAGCAGCAACGCGGGGGGCTACTCCGGAAACACCATATATTTT. This rearrangement joins TRBV7-2 to TRBJ1-3, with D maybe TRBD1 (6 bases). Trimming left V 5 bases short and J 4 bases short, with 18 bases between. CDR1 SGHTA and CDR2 FQGNSA come from the germline V gene. The CDR3 runs 16 residues.

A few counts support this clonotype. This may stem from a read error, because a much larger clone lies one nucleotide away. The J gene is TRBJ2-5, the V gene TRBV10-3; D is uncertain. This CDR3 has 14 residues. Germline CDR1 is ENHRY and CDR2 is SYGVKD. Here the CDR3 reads CAIRESTVPETQYF. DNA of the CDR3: TGTGCCATCAGGGAGTCGACCGTTCCAGAGACCCAGTACTTC.

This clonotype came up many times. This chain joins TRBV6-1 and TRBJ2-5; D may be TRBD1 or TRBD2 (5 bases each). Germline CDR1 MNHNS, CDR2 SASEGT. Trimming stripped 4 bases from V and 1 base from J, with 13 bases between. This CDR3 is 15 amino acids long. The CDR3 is CASSGSGRSQETQYF. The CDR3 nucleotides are TGTGCCAGCAGTGGATCGGGACGTAGCCAAGAGACCCAGTACTTC.

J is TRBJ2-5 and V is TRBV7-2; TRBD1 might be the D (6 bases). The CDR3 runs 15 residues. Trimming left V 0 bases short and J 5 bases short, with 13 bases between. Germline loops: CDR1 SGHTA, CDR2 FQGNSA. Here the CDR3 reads CASSLARGGSETQYF. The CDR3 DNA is TGTGCCAGCAGCTTAGCACGAGGGGGTTCGGAGACCCAGTACTTC.